One and the same sample provided the 21 T cell receptor beta chains below, sequenced in a study of vaccination and CD4 T cells after COVID-19. Which antigens these TCRs recognize remains unknown. Sequencing of DNA taken from cultured CD4+ T cells relied on the Oncomine TCR Beta short-read assay. TCRdb re-called the PCR reads through MiXCR, storing one row per CDR3 protein. Altogether around 10,000 distinct CDR3 sequences are present, roughly 53% being singletons, with the ten largest covering around 31%. The treatment: approximately nine-day PBMC culture with coronavirus spike peptide pools or control peptides (ViraFEST assay). Sequences were obtained from CD4+ T cells from blood, cultured in vitro. The source of these receptors is a human donor who had recovered from COVID-19.

The chain joins TRBV28 to TRBJ2-3; D ambiguous. CDR1 is MDHEN, CDR2 SYDVKM, per germline. V was shortened by 3 bases and J by 4 bases, with 11 bases between the two germline ends. CDR3 size: 14 residues. In nucleotides, the CDR3 is TGTGCCAGCAGTTTTACTCAGCATTCAGATACGCAGTATTTT. Translation gives CASSFTQHSDTQYF.

V usage is TRBV6-5 and J usage is TRBJ2-1, with D hard to call. The CDR3 extends over 15 amino acids. Germline lookup yields CDR1 MNHEY and CDR2 SVGAGI. The ends were cut back, 2 bases at V and 0 bases at J, with 8 bases in the middle. The CDR3 loop is CASSYGRSSYNEQFF. CDR3 bases: TGTGCCAGCAGTTACGGACGGAGCTCCTACAATGAGCAGTTCTTC.

The J gene is TRBJ1-2, the V gene TRBV5-1; 7 bases line up with TRBD1. The CDR3 extends over 13 amino acids. The V gene end was trimmed by 4 bases and the J gene end by 3 bases; junction bases not matched to a gene: 3. Looked up from germline, CDR1 is SGHRS and CDR2 is YFSETQ. The CDR3: CASSRTGDYGYTF. CDR3 bases: TGCGCCAGCAGCCGAACAGGGGACTATGGCTACACCTTC.

This clonotype appeared once. The chain uses TRBV7-8 and TRBJ2-5; 9 bases are a match to TRBD1. V shed 3 bases and J 4 bases; nucleotides not matched to a gene: 0. CDR3 length: 13 amino acids. Germline CDR1 SGHVS, CDR2 FQNEAQ. CDR3 coding DNA: TGTGCCAGCAGCTTGGACAGGGGAGAGACCCAGTACTTC. This codes for CASSLDRGETQYF.

The CDR3 DNA is TGCGCCAGCAGCTCCGGGACAGGGGGCGGGGATGGCTACACCTTC. This sequence encodes CASSSGTGGGDGYTF. V is TRBV5-1 and J is TRBJ1-2, with 12 bases matching TRBD1. CDR1 and CDR2 from the germline V gene are SGHRS and YFSETQ. The CDR3 spans 15 residues. V dropped 3 bases and J dropped 6; count of bases not matched to a gene: 6.

The chain links TRBV29-1 to TRBJ1-2; D is uncertain. CDR1 and CDR2 (germline): SQVTM, ANQGSEA. The CDR3 is made up of 13 amino acids. V was clipped by 6 bases and J by 1 base, with 12 bases between them. The CDR3 DNA is TGCAGCGTGCCAGCCCTAAGTAACTATGGCTACACCTTC. As protein: CSVPALSNYGYTF.

In this sample, this clonotype turned up once. The genes are TRBV25-1 and TRBJ2-2, with D tentatively TRBD1 or TRBD2 (6 bases each). Germline values: CDR1 MGHDK, CDR2 SYGVNS. V gave up 3 bases and J gave up 1 base, with 9 bases separating them. The CDR3 runs to 15 residues. This CDR3 reads CASSDGGLNTGELFF. The CDR3 DNA reads TGTGCCAGCAGTGATGGGGGGCTGAACACCGGGGAGCTGTTTTTT.

The genes are TRBV20-1 and TRBJ1-2, with D possibly being TRBD1 (5 bases). The CDR3 is made up of 13 amino acids. Germline CDR1 reads DFQATT; CDR2 reads SNEGSKA (reference sequence). Trimming cost V 2 bases and J 8 bases, with 15 bases left between them. Written as DNA, the CDR3 is TGCAGTGCTAGACAGGGTTGGGATGGGGGCTACACCTTC. Protein: CSARQGWDGGYTF.

The chain uses TRBV7-2 and TRBJ1-1, with D unclear. With 2 bases removed from V and 4 bases from J, the gap between germline ends came to 8 bases. Germline V lookup: CDR1 SGHTA, CDR2 FQGNSA. The CDR3 has 13 amino acids. The CDR3 DNA reads TGTGCCAGCAGCTTACAAATGAGCACTGAAGCTTTCTTT. Encoded protein: CASSLQMSTEAFF.

The J gene is TRBJ2-5, the V gene TRBV5-1, with 13 bases matching TRBD2. CDR1 and CDR2 (germline): SGHRS, YFSETQ. The CDR3 has 17 residues. The V segment lost 4 bases and the J segment 3 bases; nucleotides outside the gene matches: 9. The CDR3 loop is CASSTRTSGSNEETQYF. The CDR3 bases are TGCGCCAGCAGCACCAGGACTAGCGGGAGTAATGAAGAGACCCAGTACTTC.

The chain carries TRBV7-2 and TRBJ1-5; D remains unclear. The CDR3 is 14 amino acids. Germline CDR1 is SGHTA and CDR2 is FQGNSA. The V end was cut by 6 bases, the J end by 3 bases, with 12 bases between. CDR3 region: CASRDGQFNQPQHF. CDR3 DNA: TGTGCCAGCAGGGACGGTCAGTTCAATCAGCCCCAGCATTTT.

This clonotype was counted a few times. V is TRBV6-2 or TRBV6-3 and J is TRBJ1-2; D may be TRBD1 (5 bases). Trimming took off 6 bases at V and 0 bases at J, with 8 bases between the two ends. CDR1 MNHEY and CDR2 SVGEGT come from the germline V gene. This CDR3 has 13 residues. CDR3 nucleotide sequence: TGTGCCAGCAGACCGACAGCTAACTATGGCTACACCTTC. It is translated as CASRPTANYGYTF.

This rearrangement joins TRBV2 to TRBJ1-5; TRBD1 is a possible D gene (6 bases). The CDR3 runs to 16 residues. Trimming removed 6 bases from V and 1 base from J, with 16 bases in between. CDR1 SNHLY and CDR2 FYNNEI come from the germline V gene. CDR3: CASRRTGIGSNQPQHF. DNA of the CDR3: TGTGCCAGCAGGCGCACAGGGATTGGGAGCAATCAGCCCCAGCATTTT.

This clonotype has just a few counts. The rearrangement links TRBV7-2 to TRBJ1-1, with D perhaps matching TRBD1 (6 bases). Germline assignment: CDR1 SGHTA and CDR2 FQGNSA. V lost 2 bases and J 5 bases, leaving 15 bases between the germline ends. The CDR3 runs to 15 residues. The CDR3 is CASSLTGWLLTEAFF. CDR3 coding DNA: TGTGCCAGCAGCTTAACAGGGTGGCTCCTAACTGAAGCTTTCTTT.

This clonotype occurred a few times. The V call is TRBV20-1, the J call TRBJ1-2, with 7 nucleotides matching TRBD1. The germline CDR1 and CDR2 sequences are DFQATT and SNEGSKA (reference sequence). V shed 0 bases, J shed 3 bases, and the junction held 13 bases outside the gene matches. This CDR3 has 17 residues. The CDR3 loop is CSARDSRGPTFHYGYTF. DNA for the CDR3: TGCAGTGCTAGAGATTCGAGGGGGCCCACCTTCCACTATGGCTACACCTTC.

The chain uses TRBV10-1 and TRBJ2-6, with D maybe TRBD1 (6 bases). This CDR3 contains 16 residues. Trimming stripped 0 bases from V and 4 bases from J, with 10 bases between. Germline CDR1 WNHNN, CDR2 SYGVQD (reference sequence). In DNA, the CDR3 is TGCGCCAGCAGTGAGTCGAGGGGGTCGGGGGCCAACGTCCTGACTTTC. This encodes CASSESRGSGANVLTF.

This clonotype came up a few times. The chain combines TRBV7-9 with TRBJ2-1; 8 bases are a match to TRBD2. The junction had 6 bases not matched to a gene; V was cut back by 1 base and J by 4 bases. The germline V gene has CDR1 SEHNR and CDR2 FQNEAQ (reference sequence). This CDR3 has 16 residues. CDR3 nucleotide sequence: TGTGCCAGCAGCTTAGGGGGTAGCGGGACTTACAATGAGCAGTTCTTC. Translating gives CASSLGGSGTYNEQFF.

The chain has TRBV20-1 and TRBJ2-3; D remains unclear. The V end was cut by 3 bases, the J end by 4 bases, with 20 bases between. CDR3 length equals 16 residues. The germline V gene encodes CDR1 DFQATT and CDR2 SNEGSKA (reference sequence). DNA of the CDR3: TGCAGTGCTAGTTCTTCTCATGGGCCGGGTCCAGATACGCAGTATTTT. Its translation: CSASSSHGPGPDTQYF.

This chain uses TRBV7-2 with TRBJ2-2; perhaps TRBD1 as D (6 bases). V lost 4 bases to trimming and J lost 0 bases, with 9 bases between them. This CDR3 is built from 15 residues. Germline V gene lookup returns CDR1 SGHTA and CDR2 FQGNSA. The CDR3 region is CASSSRGANTGELFF. In DNA, the CDR3 is TGTGCCAGCAGCTCCAGGGGTGCGAACACCGGGGAGCTGTTTTTT.

This chain's CDR3 is CASSLSGLRYNEQFF. The CDR3 DNA follows: TGTGCCAGCAGTTTATCTGGGCTTAGATACAATGAGCAGTTCTTC. This sequence joins TRBV27 and TRBJ2-1; D is uncertain. In germline, CDR1 is MNHEY, CDR2 SMNVEV (reference sequence). Deletions cut 0 bases from V and 4 bases from J, with 10 bases between. The CDR3 is made up of 15 amino acids.

The chain combines TRBV20-1 with TRBJ2-3; D is uncertain. The CDR3 loop spans 13 amino acids. Trimming removed 3 bases from V and 2 bases from J, with 9 bases in between. Per germline, CDR1 DFQATT and CDR2 SNEGSKA (reference sequence). The CDR3: CSAREGNTDTQYF. The CDR3 DNA sequence: TGCAGTGCTAGGGAAGGTAACACAGATACGCAGTATTTT.